Only one count was recorded for the clone carrying this T cell receptor (beta chain). The data stem from a study of blood T cells in healthy people across ages. Next came a second PCR, run for about 7 to 11 cycles, which used a sample-barcoded 5' primer along with a J-beta primer mix. One entry per CDR3 protein, called by TCRdb with MiXCR from the 5' RACE reads. The data show approximately 690,000 distinct CDR3 sequences, 40% to 45% seen once. Donation came from healthy Caucasian individuals in Russia who were aged 6 to 90. The V end was cut by 0 bases, the J end by 2 bases, with 12 bases between. Germline CDR1 reads SGHNT; CDR2 reads YYREEE (reference sequence). The CDR3 loop spans 16 amino acids.

Sequenced input: blood. The receptor's source is a man older than 75 in good health. V and J are TRBV5-4 and TRBJ2-1; weak D call: TRBD1 (5 bases). The CDR3 protein is CASSLEGVPTYNEQFF. The CDR3 DNA reads TGTGCCAGCAGCTTGGAAGGGGTCCCAACCTACAATGAGCAGTTCTTC.